This T cell receptor beta chain came from a study of cytomegalovirus exposure and HLA in healthy donors. Study outcomes and limitations: The presence/absence work took it that sequencing depth was about the same across donors. Later analysis associated a missense DCLRE1C variant with TCR beta V- and J-gene trimming.

Comments on this clone: Its specificity is unknown.

Use of 60 Vbeta and 13 Jbeta primers characterized the PCR. Only in-frame clones appear in the TCRdb table, and some are missing; sequencing was by immunoSEQ multiplex PCR. The sample consists of under 170,000 clones, just under 65% of them appearing once. V shed 6 bases and J shed 4 bases, with 16 bases lying between them. This CDR3 comprises 15 residues. Germline V CDR1 and CDR2: MNHNY, SVGAGI (reference sequence). The V gene is TRBV6-6, the J gene TRBJ2-1, with D perhaps TRBD2 (7 bases). The origin of this receptor is a woman aged 55-69 years in good health and CMV-seropositive. Sequenced input: PBMCs. The CDR3 is CASSSLGGAYNEQFF. The CDR3 DNA reads TGTGCCAGCAGCAGCTTAGGGGGGGCATACAATGAGCAGTTCTTC.